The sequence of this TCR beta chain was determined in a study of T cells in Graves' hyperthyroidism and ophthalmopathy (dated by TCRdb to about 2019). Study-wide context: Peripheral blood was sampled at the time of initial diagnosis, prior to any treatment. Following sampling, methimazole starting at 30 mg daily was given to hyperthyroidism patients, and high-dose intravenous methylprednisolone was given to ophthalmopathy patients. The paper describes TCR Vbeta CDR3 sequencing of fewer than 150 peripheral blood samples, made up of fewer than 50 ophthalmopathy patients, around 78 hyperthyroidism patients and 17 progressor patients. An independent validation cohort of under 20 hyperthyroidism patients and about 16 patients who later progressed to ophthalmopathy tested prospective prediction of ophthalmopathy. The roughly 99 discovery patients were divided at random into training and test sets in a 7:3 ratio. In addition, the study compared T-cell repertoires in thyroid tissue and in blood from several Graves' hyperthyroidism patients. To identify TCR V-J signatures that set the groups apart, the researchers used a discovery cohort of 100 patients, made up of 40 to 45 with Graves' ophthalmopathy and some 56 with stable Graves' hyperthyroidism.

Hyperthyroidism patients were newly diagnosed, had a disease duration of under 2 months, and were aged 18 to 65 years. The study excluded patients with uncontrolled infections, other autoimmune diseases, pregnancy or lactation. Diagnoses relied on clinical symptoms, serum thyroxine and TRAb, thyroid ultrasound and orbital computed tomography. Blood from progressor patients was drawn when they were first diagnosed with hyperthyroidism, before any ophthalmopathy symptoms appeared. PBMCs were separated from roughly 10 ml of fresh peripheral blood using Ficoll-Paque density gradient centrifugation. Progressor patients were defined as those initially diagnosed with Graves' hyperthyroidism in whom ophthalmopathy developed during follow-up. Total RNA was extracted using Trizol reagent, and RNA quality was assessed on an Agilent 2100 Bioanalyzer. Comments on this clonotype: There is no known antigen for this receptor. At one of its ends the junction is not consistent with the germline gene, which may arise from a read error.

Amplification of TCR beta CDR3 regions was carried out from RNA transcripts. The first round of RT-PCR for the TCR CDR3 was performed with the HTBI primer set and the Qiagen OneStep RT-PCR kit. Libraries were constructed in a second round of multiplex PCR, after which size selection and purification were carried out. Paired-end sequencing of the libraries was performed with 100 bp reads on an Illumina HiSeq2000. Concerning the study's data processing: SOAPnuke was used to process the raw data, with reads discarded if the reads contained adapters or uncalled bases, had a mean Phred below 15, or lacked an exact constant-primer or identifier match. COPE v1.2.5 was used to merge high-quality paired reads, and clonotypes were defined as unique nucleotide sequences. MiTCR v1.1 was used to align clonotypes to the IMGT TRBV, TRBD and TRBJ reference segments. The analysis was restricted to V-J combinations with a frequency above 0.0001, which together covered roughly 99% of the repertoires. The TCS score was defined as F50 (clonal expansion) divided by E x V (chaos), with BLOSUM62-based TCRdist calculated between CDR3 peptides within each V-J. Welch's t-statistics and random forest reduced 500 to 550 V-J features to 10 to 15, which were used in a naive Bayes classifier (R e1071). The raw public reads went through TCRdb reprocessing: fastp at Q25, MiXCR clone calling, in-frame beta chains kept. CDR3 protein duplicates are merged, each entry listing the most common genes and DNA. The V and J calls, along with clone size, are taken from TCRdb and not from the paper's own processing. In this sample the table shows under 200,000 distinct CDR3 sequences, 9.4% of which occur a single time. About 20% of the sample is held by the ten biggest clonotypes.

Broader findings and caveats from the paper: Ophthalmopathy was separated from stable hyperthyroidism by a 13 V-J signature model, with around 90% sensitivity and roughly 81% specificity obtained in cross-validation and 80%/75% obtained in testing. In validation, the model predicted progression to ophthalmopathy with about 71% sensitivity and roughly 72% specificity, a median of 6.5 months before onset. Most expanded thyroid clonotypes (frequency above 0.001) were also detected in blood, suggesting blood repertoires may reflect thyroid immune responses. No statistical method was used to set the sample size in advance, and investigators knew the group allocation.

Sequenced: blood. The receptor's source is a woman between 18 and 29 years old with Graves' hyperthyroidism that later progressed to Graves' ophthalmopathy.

The sequenced DNA is TGTGCCGGCAGCTTAGAGTGGGGGGGGTGCTGCACGTCCTACAATGAGCAGTTCTTC. It encodes CAGSLEWGGCCTSYNEQFF. The V gene is TRBV7-9 and the J gene is TRBJ2-1; a stretch of 7 junction bases matches TRBD2. Including cysteine and phenylalanine, the CDR3 has 19 amino acids. CDR3 DNA is the only sequence kept; it has 57 bases, read in frame from the first base. The germline V gene (reference sequence) yields SEHNR for CDR1 and FQNEAQ for CDR2.